This TCR beta chain was profiled in a study of cytomegalovirus exposure and HLA in healthy donors. General study points: Being productive about 87% or about 30% of the time was typical of most TCR beta V segments in an earlier analysis. V- and J-gene trimming in TCR beta was tied to a missense DCLRE1C variant by an analysis performed later.

Use of 60 Vbeta and 13 Jbeta primers characterized the PCR. Here immunoSEQ multiplex PCR was the method, and the copy in TCRdb shows in-frame clones only, minus some. The sample includes about 53,000 clones. The CDR3 spans 14 residues. Germline V CDR1 and CDR2: MNHEY, SMNVEV (reference sequence). Between the trimmed V and J ends, which lost 5 bases and 2 bases, there was a span of 12 bases. As to this clone: Its cognate antigen is unknown.

The receptor comes from a man younger than 35 in good health and CMV-seropositive. The specimen was PBMCs. V is TRBV27 and J is TRBJ1-1; the D gene is possibly TRBD1 (6 bases). The CDR3 nucleotides read TGTGCCAGCAGTGGGCGGACAGCTAACACTGAAGCTTTCTTT. Its translation: CASSGRTANTEAFF.